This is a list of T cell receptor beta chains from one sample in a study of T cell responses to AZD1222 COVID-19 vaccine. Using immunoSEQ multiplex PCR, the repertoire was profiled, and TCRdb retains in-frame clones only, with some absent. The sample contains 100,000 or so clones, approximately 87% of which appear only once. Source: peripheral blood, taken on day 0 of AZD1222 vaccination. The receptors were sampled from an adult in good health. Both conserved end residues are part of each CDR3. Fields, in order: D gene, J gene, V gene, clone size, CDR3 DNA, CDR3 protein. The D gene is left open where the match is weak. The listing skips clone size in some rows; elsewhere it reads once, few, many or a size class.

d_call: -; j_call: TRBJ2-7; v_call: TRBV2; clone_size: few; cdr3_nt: TGTGCCAGCAGTGTTGACCTCTACGAGCAGTACTTC; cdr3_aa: CASSVDLYEQYF
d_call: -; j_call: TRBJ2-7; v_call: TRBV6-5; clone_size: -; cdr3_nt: TGTGCCAGCAGCCCCCCCGGAGGGGGAACCTACGAGCAGTACTTC; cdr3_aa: CASSPPGGGTYEQYF
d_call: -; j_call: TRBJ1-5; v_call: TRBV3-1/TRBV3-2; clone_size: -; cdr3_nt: TGTGCCAGCAGCCAAGGAGGTCTAGCTGACAATCAGCCCCAGCATTTT; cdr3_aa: CASSQGGLADNQPQHF
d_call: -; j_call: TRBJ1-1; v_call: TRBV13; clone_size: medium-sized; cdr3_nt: TGTGCCAGCGGCCTCAGGGTCCTGAACACTGAAGCTTTCTTT; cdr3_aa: CASGLRVLNTEAFF
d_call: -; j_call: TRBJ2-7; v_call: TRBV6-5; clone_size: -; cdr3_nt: TGTGCCAGCACAGGAGGGAGGCAGTGGGGCTTC; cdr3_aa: CASTGGRQWGF
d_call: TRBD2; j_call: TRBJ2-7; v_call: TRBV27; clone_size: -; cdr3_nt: TGTGCCAGTCTCTTGCCGGGGGGATACGAGCAGTACTTC; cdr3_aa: CASLLPGGYEQYF
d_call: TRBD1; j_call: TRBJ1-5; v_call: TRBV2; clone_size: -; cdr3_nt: TGTGCCAGCACCCAGGGGGCAGGCAATCAGCCCCAGCATTTT; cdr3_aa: CASTQGAGNQPQHF
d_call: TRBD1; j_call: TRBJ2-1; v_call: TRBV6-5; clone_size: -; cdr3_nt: TGTGCCAGCAGTCGGGACAGTCTCAACTTTGATGAGCAGTTCTTC; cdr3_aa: CASSRDSLNFDEQFF
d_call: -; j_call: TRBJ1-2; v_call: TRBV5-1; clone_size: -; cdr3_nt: TGCGCCAGCCAGACCTCTACAGGGTGGGGCTACACCTTC; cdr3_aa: CASQTSTGWGYTF
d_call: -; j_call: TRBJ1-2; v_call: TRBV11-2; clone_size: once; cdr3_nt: TGTGCCAGCAGCTTCAGTACTAACTATGGCTACACCTTC; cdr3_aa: CASSFSTNYGYTF
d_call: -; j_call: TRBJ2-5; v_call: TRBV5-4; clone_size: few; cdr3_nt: TGTGCCAGCAGCTCCCAGGCGGGGGCCCAAGAGACCCAGTACTTC; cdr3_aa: CASSSQAGAQETQYF
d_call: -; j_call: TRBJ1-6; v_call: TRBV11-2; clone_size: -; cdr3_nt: TGTGCCAGCAGCCTAAGGGTGTCCTATAATTCACCCCTCCACTTT; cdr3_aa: CASSLRVSYNSPLHF
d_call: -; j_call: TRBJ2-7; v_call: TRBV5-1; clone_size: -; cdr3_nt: TGCGCCAGCAGTTCCTCCTACGAGCAGTACTTC; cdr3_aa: CASSSSYEQYF
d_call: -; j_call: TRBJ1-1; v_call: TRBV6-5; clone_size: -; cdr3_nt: TGTGCCAGCAGTTACTCGAGAGAGATGAACACTGAAGCTTTCTTT; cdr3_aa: CASSYSREMNTEAFF
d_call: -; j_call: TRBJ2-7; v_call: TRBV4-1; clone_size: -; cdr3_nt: TGCGCCAGCAGCCAAGGAGGAAGCTACGAGCAGTACTTC; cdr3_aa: CASSQGGSYEQYF
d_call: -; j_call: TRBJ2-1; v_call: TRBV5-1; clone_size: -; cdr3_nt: TGCGCCAGCGCTAAGAGGGAGGGGGCCTACAATGAGCAGTTCTTC; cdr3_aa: CASAKREGAYNEQFF
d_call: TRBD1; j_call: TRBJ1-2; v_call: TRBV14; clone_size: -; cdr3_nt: TGTGCCAGCAGCCACCTTACAGGGGGCTTCAGTGGCTACACCTTC; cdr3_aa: CASSHLTGGFSGYTF
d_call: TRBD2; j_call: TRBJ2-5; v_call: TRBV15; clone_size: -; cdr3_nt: TGTGCCACCAGCAGAGGGCGGACTAGCGGGGGAGAGACCCAGTACTTC; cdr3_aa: CATSRGRTSGGETQYF
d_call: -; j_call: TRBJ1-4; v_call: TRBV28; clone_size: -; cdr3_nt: TGTGCCAGCAGTTTAAGTTCCGCAGGGGTTAATGAAAAACTGTTTTTT; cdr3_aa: CASSLSSAGVNEKLFF
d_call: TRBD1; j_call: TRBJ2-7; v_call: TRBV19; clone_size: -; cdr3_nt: TGTGCCAGTACGGGGGACAGGCCCTACGAGCAGTACTTC; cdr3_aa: CASTGDRPYEQYF
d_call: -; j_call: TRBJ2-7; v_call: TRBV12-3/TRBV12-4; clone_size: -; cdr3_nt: TGTGCCAGCAGTTTGTACGGGAGATACGAGCAGTACTTC; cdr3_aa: CASSLYGRYEQYF
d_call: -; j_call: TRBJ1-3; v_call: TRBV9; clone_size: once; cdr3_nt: TGTGCCAGCAGTGAACAGGGCGGAGGAAACACCATATATTTT; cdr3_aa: CASSEQGGGNTIYF
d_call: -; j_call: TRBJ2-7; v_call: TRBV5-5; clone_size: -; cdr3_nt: TGTGCCAGCAGCCCCCAGGGGTCTTACTACGAGCAGTACTTC; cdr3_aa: CASSPQGSYYEQYF
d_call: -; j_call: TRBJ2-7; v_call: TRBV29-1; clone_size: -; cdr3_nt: TGCAGCGCCGGTTCCTACGAGCAGTACTTC; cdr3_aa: CSAGSYEQYF
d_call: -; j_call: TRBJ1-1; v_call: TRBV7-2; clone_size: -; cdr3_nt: TGTGCCAGCAGCCAAGACAGGACGAACACTGAAGCTTTCTTT; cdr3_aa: CASSQDRTNTEAFF
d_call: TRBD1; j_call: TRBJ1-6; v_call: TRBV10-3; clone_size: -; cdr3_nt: TGTGCCATCAGAGAGCACAGGGACAGCAATTCACCCCTCCACTTT; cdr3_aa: CAIREHRDSNSPLHF
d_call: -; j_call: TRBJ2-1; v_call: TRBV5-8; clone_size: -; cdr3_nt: TGTGCCAGCAGCTTGGTGGAGCAGTTCTTC; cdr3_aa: CASSLVEQFF
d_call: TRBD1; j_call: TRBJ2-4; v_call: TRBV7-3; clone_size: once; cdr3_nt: TGTGCCAGCGCCCGGGACAGGGGTAACATTCAGTACTTC; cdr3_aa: CASARDRGNIQYF
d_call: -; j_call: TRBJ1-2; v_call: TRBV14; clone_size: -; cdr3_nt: TGTGCCAGCAGCCAAGTTCCCCTTCCGGGGAATGGCTACACCTTC; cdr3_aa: CASSQVPLPGNGYTF
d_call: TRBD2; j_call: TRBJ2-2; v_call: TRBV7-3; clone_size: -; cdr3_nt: TGTGCCAGCAGCTTAAGAGGGACTAGCGCGAACACCGGGGAGCTGTTTTTT; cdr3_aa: CASSLRGTSANTGELFF
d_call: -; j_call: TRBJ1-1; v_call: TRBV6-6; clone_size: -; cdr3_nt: TGTGCCAGCAGTTACAGCGGGAGGGAGGAAGCTTTCTTT; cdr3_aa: CASSYSGREEAFF
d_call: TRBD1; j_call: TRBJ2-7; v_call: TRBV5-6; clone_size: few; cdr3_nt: TGTGCCAGCAGCGGCGGGACAGGGCTCTACGAGCAGTACTTC; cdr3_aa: CASSGGTGLYEQYF
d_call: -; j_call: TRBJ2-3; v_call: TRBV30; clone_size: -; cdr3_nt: TGTGCCTGGAGTTCCGGGAGCACAGATACGCAGTATTTT; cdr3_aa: CAWSSGSTDTQYF
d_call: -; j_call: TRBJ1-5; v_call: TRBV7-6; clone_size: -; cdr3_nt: TGTGCCAGCAGCTTAGGGTCCTTGGGCAGCAATCAGCCCCAGCATTTT; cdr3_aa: CASSLGSLGSNQPQHF
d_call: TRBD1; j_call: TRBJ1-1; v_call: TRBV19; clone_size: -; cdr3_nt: TGTGCCAGTAGTATACTAGGACAGGGGCGAAGCACTGAAGCTTTCTTT; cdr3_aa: CASSILGQGRSTEAFF
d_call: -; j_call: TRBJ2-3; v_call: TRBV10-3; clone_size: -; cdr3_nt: TGTGCCATCAGTGAGATTTCGGGGACAGATACGCAGTATTTT; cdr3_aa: CAISEISGTDTQYF
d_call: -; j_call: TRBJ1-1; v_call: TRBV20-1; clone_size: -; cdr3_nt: TGCAGTGCTAGTGGTACACTGAACACTGAAGCTTTCTTT; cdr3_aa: CSASGTLNTEAFF
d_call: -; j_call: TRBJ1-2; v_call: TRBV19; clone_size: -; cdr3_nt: TGTGCCAGTAGTATCCAAACGGGGTATGGCTACACCTTC; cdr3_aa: CASSIQTGYGYTF
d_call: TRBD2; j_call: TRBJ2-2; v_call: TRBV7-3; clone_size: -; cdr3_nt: TGTGCCAGCAGCCTCTTCCCGCTAGCGGGAGGTTACACCGGGGAGCTGTTTTTT; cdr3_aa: CASSLFPLAGGYTGELFF